The 6 T cell receptor beta chains listed next were all sequenced from one sample in a study of blood T cell repertoires in COVID-19 (dated by TCRdb to the early 2020s). Preparation of the library involved the immunoSEQ multiplex PCR assay. In TCRdb, the immuneACCESS table is reduced to in-frame sequences with V and J assigned. These tables do not hold every clone; where another copy was compared, an unresolved V gene accounts for under half, and the others remain unexplained. The sample has over 150,000 clones on record, about 90% of them singletons. Together, the top ten hold around 21% of the sample. The sample consisted of peripheral blood. These receptors all stem from a man in his 70s with active or convalescent COVID-19.

V gene TRBV30 combines with J gene TRBJ1-5; D not certain. Germline assignment: CDR1 GTSNPN and CDR2 SVGIG (reference sequence). V lost 2 bases and J lost 1, with 9 bases in between. CDR3 size: 14 residues. DNA of the CDR3: TGTGCCTGGAGTCCACTCCTAAGCAATCAGCCCCAGCATTTT. This translates into CAWSPLLSNQPQHF.

The chain combines TRBV28 with TRBJ1-4; D remains ambiguous. CDR1 and CDR2 (germline): MDHEN, SYDVKM. V shed 6 bases and J shed 5 bases, with 13 bases lying between them. The CDR3 extends over 14 amino acids. In DNA, the CDR3 is TGTGCCAGCAGCCTTGTCGGTCAAAATGAAAAACTGTTTTTT. Residues: CASSLVGQNEKLFF. Drawing the rest from reference TRBV28 and TRBJ1-4, the complete variable domain is DVKVTQSSRYLVKRTGEKVFLECVQDMDHENMFWYRQDPGLGLRLIYFSYDVKMKEKGDIPEGYSVSREKKERFSLILESASTNQTSMYLCASSLVGQNEKLFFGSGTQLSVL.

The V call is TRBV6-5, the J call TRBJ1-5, with 9 bases identical to TRBD1. The CDR3 totals 15 residues. Looked up from germline, CDR1 is MNHEY and CDR2 is SVGAGI. V dropped 5 bases and J dropped 3; count of bases not matched to a gene: 5. The chain's CDR3 is CASSKRTGDNQPQHF. For the CDR3, the DNA is TGTGCCAGCAGTAAGCGGACAGGGGACAATCAGCCCCAGCATTTT.

The chain links TRBV7-9 to TRBJ2-7; 7 bases are shared with TRBD2. The CDR3 totals 14 residues. Germline CDR1 reads SEHNR; CDR2 reads FQNEAQ (reference sequence). The trim removed 0 bases at V and 2 bases at J, leaving 1 base unmatched. CDR3 sequence reads: CASSLARGTYEQYF. CDR3 nucleotide sequence: TGTGCCAGCAGCTTAGCGCGGGGGACCTACGAGCAGTACTTC.

This chain links TRBV6-2 or TRBV6-3 with TRBJ1-5; D is perhaps TRBD1 (6 bases). CDR1 MNHEY and CDR2 SVGEGT come from the germline V gene. With 4 bases removed from V and 1 base from J, the gap between germline ends came to 23 bases. The CDR3 has 19 amino acids. The CDR3 DNA reads TGTGCCAGCAGTTTCAACAGGGTAAGGGGTCTAAGAAGCAATCAGCCCCAGCATTTT. Translation: CASSFNRVRGLRSNQPQHF.

The rearrangement joins TRBV18 to TRBJ1-2, with 8 bases fitting TRBD1. The germline V gene has CDR1 KGHSH and CDR2 LQKENI. V shed 7 bases, J shed 4 bases, and the junction held 11 bases outside the gene matches. The CDR3 runs to 15 residues. The CDR3 region is CASFTTNDRGYGYTF. The CDR3 DNA reads TGTGCCAGCTTCACCACGAATGACAGGGGCTATGGCTACACCTTC. Full variable domain (rest looked up from reference TRBV18 and TRBJ1-2): NAGVMQNPRHLVRRRGQEARLRCSPMKGHSHVYWYRQLPEEGLKFMVYLQKENIIDESGMPKERFSAEFPKEGPSILRIQQVVRGDSAAYFCASFTTNDRGYGYTFGSGTRLTVV.